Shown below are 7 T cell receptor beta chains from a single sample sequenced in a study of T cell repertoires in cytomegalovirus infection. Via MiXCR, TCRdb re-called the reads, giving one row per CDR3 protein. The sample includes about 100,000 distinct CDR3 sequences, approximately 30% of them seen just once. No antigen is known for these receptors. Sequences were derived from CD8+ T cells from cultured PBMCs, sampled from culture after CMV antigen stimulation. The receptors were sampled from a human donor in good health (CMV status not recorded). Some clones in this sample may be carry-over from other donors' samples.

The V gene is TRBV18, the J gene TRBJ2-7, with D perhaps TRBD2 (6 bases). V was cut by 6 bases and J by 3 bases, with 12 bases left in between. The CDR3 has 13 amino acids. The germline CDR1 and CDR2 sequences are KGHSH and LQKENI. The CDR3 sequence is CASSSPTSYEQYF. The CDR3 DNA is TGTGCCAGCTCCTCCCCGACTAGCTACGAGCAGTACTTC.

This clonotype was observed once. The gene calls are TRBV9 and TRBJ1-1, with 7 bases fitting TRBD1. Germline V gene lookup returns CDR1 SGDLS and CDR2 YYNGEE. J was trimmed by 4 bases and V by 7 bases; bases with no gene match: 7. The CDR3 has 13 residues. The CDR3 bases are TGTGCCAGCGCGAAGGGGGCTGGCACTGAAGCTTTCTTT. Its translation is CASAKGAGTEAFF.

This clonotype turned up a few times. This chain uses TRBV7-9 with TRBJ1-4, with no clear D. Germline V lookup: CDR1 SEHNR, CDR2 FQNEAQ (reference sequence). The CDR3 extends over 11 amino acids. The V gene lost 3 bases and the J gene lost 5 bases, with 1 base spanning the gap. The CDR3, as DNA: TGTGCCAGCAGCTTGAATGAAAAACTGTTTTTT. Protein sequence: CASSLNEKLFF. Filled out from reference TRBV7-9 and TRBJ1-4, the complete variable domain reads DTGVSQNPRHKITKRGQNVTFRCDPISEHNRLYWYRQTLGQGPEFLTYFQNEAQLEKSRLLSDRFSAERPKGSFSTLEIQRTEQGDSAMYLCASSLNEKLFFGSGTQLSVL.

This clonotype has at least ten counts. CDR3 residues: CASSLEDRGPYTEAFF. The CDR3 bases are TGTGCCAGCAGCTTAGAGGACAGGGGGCCGTACACTGAAGCTTTCTTT. The chain recombines TRBV7-2 with TRBJ1-1; 11 bases agree with TRBD1. Germline lookup yields CDR1 SGHTA and CDR2 FQGNSA. With V trimmed by 1 base and J by 3 bases, 4 bases remained unmatched. The CDR3 length is 16 residues.

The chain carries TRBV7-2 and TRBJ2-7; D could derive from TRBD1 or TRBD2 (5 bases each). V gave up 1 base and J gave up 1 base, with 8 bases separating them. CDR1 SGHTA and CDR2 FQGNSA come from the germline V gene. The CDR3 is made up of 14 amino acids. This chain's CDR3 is CASSLGGRSYEQYF. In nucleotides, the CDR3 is TGTGCCAGCAGCTTAGGGGGACGGTCCTACGAGCAGTACTTC.

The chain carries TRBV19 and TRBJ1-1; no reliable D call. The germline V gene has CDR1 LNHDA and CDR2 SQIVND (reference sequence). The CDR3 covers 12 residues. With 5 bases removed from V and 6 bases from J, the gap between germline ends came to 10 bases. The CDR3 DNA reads TGTGCCAGTAGTTGGGGTGGACCTGAAGCTTTCTTT. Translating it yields CASSWGGPEAFF.

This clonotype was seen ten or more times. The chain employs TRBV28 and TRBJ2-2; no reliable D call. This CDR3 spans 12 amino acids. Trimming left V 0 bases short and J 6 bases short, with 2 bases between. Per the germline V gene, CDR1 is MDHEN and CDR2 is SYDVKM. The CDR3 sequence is CASSLWSGELFF. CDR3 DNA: TGTGCCAGCAGTTTATGGTCCGGGGAGCTGTTTTTT.